Listed below are T cell receptor beta chains from one sample, sequenced in a study of control samples from healthy donors and cancer patients. The table came from immunoSEQ multiplex PCR; TCRdb's copy has only in-frame clones and leaves some out. The sample includes approximately 130,000 clones, around 87% of them seen just once. The sample consisted of blood. Receptors originate from a man aged 55 to 70 in good health. Both conserved end residues are part of each CDR3. A D gene is named only where the DNA matches it firmly. The listing skips clone size in some rows; elsewhere it reads once, few, many or a size class.

v_call: TRBV11-2
cdr3_length: 16
clone_size: .
j_call: TRBJ1-6
d_call: .
cdr3_aa: CASSPDKSSYNSPLHF
cdr3_nt: TGTGCCAGCAGTCCGGACAAGAGCTCCTATAATTCACCCCTCCACTTT

v_call: TRBV6-5
cdr3_length: 13
clone_size: .
j_call: TRBJ2-2
d_call: .
cdr3_aa: CASRDLTGGELFF
cdr3_nt: TGTGCCAGCAGGGACCTGACGGGCGGGGAGCTGTTTTTT

v_call: TRBV18
cdr3_length: 15
clone_size: .
j_call: TRBJ2-3
d_call: .
cdr3_aa: CATVPENREADTQYF
cdr3_nt: TGTGCCACCGTGCCGGAGAACAGGGAAGCAGATACGCAGTATTTT

v_call: TRBV6-5
cdr3_length: 14
clone_size: .
j_call: TRBJ1-4
d_call: TRBD1
cdr3_aa: CASSHRGRSEKLFF
cdr3_nt: TGTGCCAGCAGCCACAGGGGGCGAAGTGAAAAACTGTTTTTT

v_call: TRBV6-6
cdr3_length: 12
clone_size: .
j_call: TRBJ1-2
d_call: .
cdr3_aa: CAGWRLNYGYTF
cdr3_nt: TGTGCCGGTTGGAGGCTTAACTATGGCTACACCTTC

v_call: TRBV28
cdr3_length: 15
clone_size: once
j_call: TRBJ1-2
d_call: .
cdr3_aa: CASRGADSSNYGYTF
cdr3_nt: TGTGCCAGCAGGGGCGCGGACAGCTCTAACTATGGCTACACCTTC

v_call: TRBV2
cdr3_length: 12
clone_size: .
j_call: TRBJ1-5
d_call: .
cdr3_aa: CASSLMTVSFHF
cdr3_nt: TGTGCCAGCAGCTTAATGACAGTTTCTTTTCATTTT

v_call: TRBV7-9
cdr3_length: 12
clone_size: .
j_call: TRBJ2-7
d_call: .
cdr3_aa: CASSLVEGIKHF
cdr3_nt: TGTGCCAGCAGCTTAGTGGAGGGGATTAAACACTTC

v_call: TRBV7-9
cdr3_length: 16
clone_size: .
j_call: TRBJ1-2
d_call: TRBD1
cdr3_aa: CASSRDSPSFIYGYTF
cdr3_nt: TGTGCCAGCAGCCGGGACAGTCCATCATTTATCTATGGCTACACCTTC

v_call: TRBV9
cdr3_length: 15
clone_size: .
j_call: TRBJ2-7
d_call: TRBD1
cdr3_aa: CASSVGTGFSYEQYF
cdr3_nt: TGTGCCAGCAGCGTAGGGACAGGCTTTTCCTACGAGCAGTACTTC

v_call: TRBV6-6
cdr3_length: 14
clone_size: .
j_call: TRBJ2-7
d_call: .
cdr3_aa: CASSYSGSNYEQYF
cdr3_nt: TGTGCCAGCAGTTACTCCGGGAGCAATTACGAGCAGTACTTC

v_call: TRBV5-6
cdr3_length: 14
clone_size: .
j_call: TRBJ2-5
d_call: .
cdr3_aa: CASSLRIGQETQYF
cdr3_nt: TGTGCCAGCAGCTTGCGGATAGGGCAAGAGACCCAGTACTTC

v_call: TRBV18
cdr3_length: 17
clone_size: .
j_call: TRBJ2-6
d_call: TRBD1
cdr3_aa: CASSRGTGTSGANVLTF
cdr3_nt: TGTGCCAGCTCAAGGGGGACAGGGACCTCTGGGGCCAACGTCCTGACTTTC

v_call: TRBV7-9
cdr3_length: 12
clone_size: .
j_call: TRBJ1-2
d_call: .
cdr3_aa: CASSLDRYGYTF
cdr3_nt: TGTGCCAGCAGCTTAGACAGATATGGCTACACCTTC

v_call: TRBV6-1
cdr3_length: 17
clone_size: .
j_call: TRBJ2-4
d_call: .
cdr3_aa: CASSEVSRPVAKNIQYF
cdr3_nt: TGTGCCAGCAGTGAAGTCTCTAGACCGGTAGCCAAAAACATTCAGTACTTC

v_call: TRBV19
cdr3_length: 16
clone_size: .
j_call: TRBJ1-5
d_call: TRBD1
cdr3_aa: CASRPPQGVGDQPQHF
cdr3_nt: TGTGCCAGTAGGCCTCCTCAGGGGGTAGGGGATCAGCCCCAGCATTTT

v_call: TRBV19
cdr3_length: 14
clone_size: .
j_call: TRBJ1-1
d_call: .
cdr3_aa: CATVSRGLNTEAFF
cdr3_nt: TGTGCCACTGTCTCTCGGGGCCTGAACACTGAAGCTTTCTTT

v_call: TRBV7-8
cdr3_length: 13
clone_size: .
j_call: TRBJ1-2
d_call: .
cdr3_aa: CASSSEGGRGYTF
cdr3_nt: TGTGCCAGCAGCTCCGAGGGGGGACGGGGCTACACCTTC

v_call: TRBV5-5
cdr3_length: 14
clone_size: .
j_call: TRBJ2-7
d_call: .
cdr3_aa: CASTSEGLVYEQYF
cdr3_nt: TGTGCCAGCACCTCAGAGGGGTTGGTGTACGAGCAGTACTTC

v_call: TRBV5-1
cdr3_length: 16
clone_size: .
j_call: TRBJ1-6
d_call: TRBD1
cdr3_aa: CASTMKAGTENSPLHF
cdr3_nt: TGCGCCAGCACTATGAAGGCCGGGACAGAGAATTCACCCCTCCACTTT

v_call: TRBV7-2
cdr3_length: 13
clone_size: many
j_call: TRBJ1-6
d_call: .
cdr3_aa: CASSLVVPTPLHF
cdr3_nt: TGTGCCAGCAGCTTAGTGGTGCCGACACCCCTCCACTTT

v_call: TRBV20-1
cdr3_length: 13
clone_size: .
j_call: TRBJ1-5
d_call: .
cdr3_aa: CSASPGNNQPQHF
cdr3_nt: TGCAGTGCTAGTCCGGGAAACAATCAGCCCCAGCATTTT

v_call: TRBV28
cdr3_length: 16
clone_size: .
j_call: TRBJ1-3
d_call: .
cdr3_aa: CASRQQGLYSGNTIYF
cdr3_nt: TGTGCCAGCAGGCAACAGGGACTATACTCTGGAAACACCATATATTTT

v_call: TRBV27
cdr3_length: 16
clone_size: .
j_call: TRBJ1-6
d_call: TRBD1
cdr3_aa: CASRPSGTGYNSPLHF
cdr3_nt: TGTGCCAGCAGACCATCCGGGACAGGGTATAATTCACCCCTCCACTTT

v_call: TRBV12-5
cdr3_length: 15
clone_size: .
j_call: TRBJ2-7
d_call: .
cdr3_aa: CASGPPTAYLYEQYF
cdr3_nt: TGTGCTAGTGGTCCTCCCACAGCATACCTATACGAGCAGTACTTC

v_call: TRBV27
cdr3_length: 15
clone_size: few
j_call: TRBJ1-2
d_call: .
cdr3_aa: CASSPQRWGIDGYTF
cdr3_nt: TGTGCCAGCAGTCCCCAGAGGTGGGGGATAGATGGCTACACCTTC

v_call: TRBV3-1/TRBV3-2
cdr3_length: 15
clone_size: .
j_call: TRBJ1-1
d_call: .
cdr3_aa: CASSPSGPLDTEAFF
cdr3_nt: TGTGCCAGCAGCCCTTCCGGTCCCTTGGACACTGAAGCTTTCTTT

v_call: TRBV6-5
cdr3_length: 14
clone_size: .
j_call: TRBJ1-1
d_call: .
cdr3_aa: CASSYSKTHTEAFF
cdr3_nt: TGTGCCAGCAGTTACTCGAAAACACACACTGAAGCTTTCTTT

v_call: TRBV28
cdr3_length: 15
clone_size: .
j_call: TRBJ2-2
d_call: TRBD1
cdr3_aa: CASSFDRVGIGELFF
cdr3_nt: TGTGCCAGCAGTTTTGACAGGGTTGGGATCGGGGAGCTGTTTTTT

v_call: TRBV5-1
cdr3_length: 14
clone_size: once
j_call: TRBJ1-2
d_call: .
cdr3_aa: CASSLSGGNYGYTF
cdr3_nt: TGCGCCAGCAGCCTGAGCGGAGGAAACTATGGCTACACCTTC

v_call: TRBV7-6
cdr3_length: 16
clone_size: .
j_call: TRBJ2-1
d_call: TRBD2
cdr3_aa: CASSLVLAGSHNEQFF
cdr3_nt: TGTGCCAGCAGCTTAGTTCTAGCGGGGAGCCACAATGAGCAGTTCTTC

v_call: TRBV18
cdr3_length: 15
clone_size: .
j_call: TRBJ1-2
d_call: .
cdr3_aa: CASSIYREANYGYTF
cdr3_nt: TGTGCCAGCTCAATTTACAGGGAGGCAAACTATGGCTACACCTTC

v_call: TRBV24-1
cdr3_length: 11
clone_size: .
j_call: TRBJ2-7
d_call: .
cdr3_aa: CATSDLYEQYF
cdr3_nt: TGTGCCACCAGTGATCTCTACGAGCAGTACTTC

v_call: TRBV27
cdr3_length: 16
clone_size: once
j_call: TRBJ2-6
d_call: TRBD1
cdr3_aa: CASSPGTGSGANVLTF
cdr3_nt: TGTGCCAGCAGTCCGGGGACAGGGTCTGGGGCCAACGTCCTGACTTTC

v_call: TRBV28
cdr3_length: 12
clone_size: once
j_call: TRBJ1-2
d_call: .
cdr3_aa: CASRVANYGYTF
cdr3_nt: TGTGCCAGCAGAGTAGCTAACTATGGCTACACCTTC

v_call: TRBV7-3
cdr3_length: 17
clone_size: .
j_call: TRBJ2-3
d_call: TRBD2
cdr3_aa: CASSLSAVAGFTDTQYF
cdr3_nt: TGTGCCAGCAGCTTAAGCGCGGTAGCGGGATTCACAGATACGCAGTATTTT

v_call: TRBV19
cdr3_length: 13
clone_size: .
j_call: TRBJ2-3
d_call: .
cdr3_aa: CASRPLAVDTQYF
cdr3_nt: TGTGCCAGTAGGCCCCTAGCAGTCGATACGCAGTATTTT

v_call: TRBV27
cdr3_length: 14
clone_size: .
j_call: TRBJ1-3
d_call: .
cdr3_aa: CASSLSRTGNTIYF
cdr3_nt: TGTGCCAGCAGTTTATCCCGGACGGGAAACACCATATATTTT

v_call: TRBV5-1
cdr3_length: 18
clone_size: .
j_call: TRBJ2-5
d_call: .
cdr3_aa: CASQWSLSVGNPAETQYF
cdr3_nt: TGCGCCAGCCAGTGGTCCCTCTCGGTGGGAAACCCAGCGGAGACCCAGTACTTC

v_call: TRBV5-1
cdr3_length: 15
clone_size: .
j_call: TRBJ2-2
d_call: TRBD2
cdr3_aa: CASSSLAGGPGELFF
cdr3_nt: TGCGCCAGCAGCTCCTTAGCGGGGGGGCCCGGGGAGCTGTTTTTT

v_call: TRBV28
cdr3_length: 13
clone_size: few
j_call: TRBJ1-5
d_call: .
cdr3_aa: CASRAGVNQPQHF
cdr3_nt: TGTGCCAGCAGGGCAGGGGTGAATCAGCCCCAGCATTTT

v_call: TRBV6-1
cdr3_length: 17
clone_size: .
j_call: TRBJ2-5
d_call: .
cdr3_aa: CASSEEATFKVGETQYF
cdr3_nt: TGTGCCAGCAGTGAAGAAGCCACATTCAAGGTCGGAGAGACCCAGTACTTC

v_call: TRBV4-1
cdr3_length: 16
clone_size: once
j_call: TRBJ1-5
d_call: TRBD1
cdr3_aa: CASSQADRGLGRPQHF
cdr3_nt: TGCGCCAGCAGCCAAGCGGACAGGGGGCTCGGACGGCCCCAGCATTTT

v_call: TRBV27
cdr3_length: 16
clone_size: .
j_call: TRBJ1-6
d_call: TRBD1
cdr3_aa: CASSFGDSLYNSPLHF
cdr3_nt: TGTGCCAGCAGTTTCGGGGACAGTCTCTATAATTCACCCCTCCACTTT

v_call: TRBV19
cdr3_length: 17
clone_size: .
j_call: TRBJ1-5
d_call: TRBD1
cdr3_aa: CASSTALGGYSNQPQHF
cdr3_nt: TGTGCCAGTAGTACCGCTCTAGGGGGCTATAGCAATCAGCCCCAGCATTTT

v_call: TRBV6-2/TRBV6-3
cdr3_length: 15
clone_size: .
j_call: TRBJ1-1
d_call: TRBD1
cdr3_aa: CASSYSFRTGVEAFF
cdr3_nt: TGTGCCAGCAGTTACTCGTTTCGGACAGGTGTAGAAGCTTTCTTT

v_call: TRBV11-2
cdr3_length: 12
clone_size: .
j_call: TRBJ1-6
d_call: .
cdr3_aa: CASSLEGSPLHF
cdr3_nt: TGTGCCAGCAGCTTAGAAGGGTCACCCCTCCACTTT

v_call: TRBV6-5
cdr3_length: 13
clone_size: .
j_call: TRBJ1-2
d_call: .
cdr3_aa: CASSYTVSYGYTF
cdr3_nt: TGTGCCAGCAGTTACACGGTTTCCTATGGCTACACCTTC

v_call: TRBV19
cdr3_length: 14
clone_size: once
j_call: TRBJ1-3
d_call: .
cdr3_aa: CASSAQITGNTIYF
cdr3_nt: TGTGCCAGTAGCGCACAGATTACTGGAAACACCATATATTTT

v_call: TRBV6-5
cdr3_length: 14
clone_size: few
j_call: TRBJ2-3
d_call: .
cdr3_aa: CASSRDPSTDTQYF
cdr3_nt: TGTGCCAGCAGCAGAGACCCTAGCACAGATACGCAGTATTTT

v_call: TRBV28
cdr3_length: 14
clone_size: .
j_call: TRBJ2-3
d_call: TRBD2
cdr3_aa: CATGGEGFTDTQYF
cdr3_nt: TGTGCCACCGGAGGGGAGGGATTCACAGATACGCAGTATTTT

v_call: TRBV11-2
cdr3_length: 14
clone_size: .
j_call: TRBJ1-2
d_call: TRBD1
cdr3_aa: CASSIETGRVGYTF
cdr3_nt: TGTGCCAGCAGCATCGAGACAGGGCGGGTTGGCTACACCTTC

v_call: TRBV7-2
cdr3_length: 15
clone_size: .
j_call: TRBJ2-3
d_call: .
cdr3_aa: CASSFARGLRDTQYF
cdr3_nt: TGTGCCAGCAGCTTCGCCCGGGGGTTAAGAGATACGCAGTATTTT

v_call: TRBV27
cdr3_length: 14
clone_size: .
j_call: TRBJ1-4
d_call: .
cdr3_aa: CASSRGWTNEKLFF
cdr3_nt: TGTGCCAGCAGCCGAGGGTGGACCAATGAAAAACTGTTTTTT

v_call: TRBV28
cdr3_length: 14
clone_size: .
j_call: TRBJ1-2
d_call: .
cdr3_aa: CASIGGARFAGYTF
cdr3_nt: TGTGCCAGCATTGGGGGGGCAAGGTTTGCGGGCTACACCTTC